This T cell receptor beta chain was recovered during a study of cytomegalovirus exposure and HLA in healthy donors. The primer mix had 60 Vbeta and 13 Jbeta primers. Here immunoSEQ multiplex PCR was the method, and the copy in TCRdb shows in-frame clones only, minus some. The sample consists of around 120,000 clones, about four fifths of them appearing once. With 4 bases removed from V and 3 bases from J, the gap between germline ends came to 16 bases. This CDR3 is built from 15 residues. CDR1 is SGHRS and CDR2 is YFSETQ in the germline V gene. The rearrangement joins TRBV5-1 to TRBJ1-1; no reliable D call. The source of this sequence is a female donor in good health and CMV-seropositive. The sample comprised PBMCs. In DNA, the CDR3 is TGCGCCAGCAGCCCCCGCGGGGATAGTTACACTGAAGCTTTCTTT. Protein sequence: CASSPRGDSYTEAFF.